Each of the 2 T cell receptor beta chains below was sequenced from the same sample in a study of cytomegalovirus exposure and HLA in healthy donors. Amplification used 60 Vbeta primers and 13 Jbeta primers. Repertoires were generated with immunoSEQ multiplex PCR, while TCRdb's copy carries only in-frame clones and drops some. The sample carries over 120,000 clones, roughly 74% recorded once. Input material: PBMCs. These TCRs come from a young woman in good health and CMV-seropositive.

The V call is TRBV29-1, the J call TRBJ2-1; 13 nucleotides agree with TRBD2. In germline, CDR1 is SQVTM, CDR2 ANQGSEA. The CDR3 runs 15 residues. J gave up 8 bases and V 1 base, and 5 bases lay outside the gene matches. This chain's CDR3 is CSVEGTSGGGDEQFF. CDR3 nucleotides: TGCAGCGTTGAAGGGACTAGCGGGGGAGGTGATGAGCAGTTCTTC.

The chain recombines TRBV10-2 with TRBJ1-2, with 7 bases that match TRBD1. The V segment lost 3 bases and the J segment 0 bases; nucleotides outside the gene matches: 10. CDR3 length: 17 residues. Germline V lookup: CDR1 WSHSY, CDR2 SAAADI. DNA of the CDR3: TGCGCCAGCAGTGATATAGGGGGCTACAGGGCTAACTATGGCTACACCTTC. Translated: CASSDIGGYRANYGYTF.